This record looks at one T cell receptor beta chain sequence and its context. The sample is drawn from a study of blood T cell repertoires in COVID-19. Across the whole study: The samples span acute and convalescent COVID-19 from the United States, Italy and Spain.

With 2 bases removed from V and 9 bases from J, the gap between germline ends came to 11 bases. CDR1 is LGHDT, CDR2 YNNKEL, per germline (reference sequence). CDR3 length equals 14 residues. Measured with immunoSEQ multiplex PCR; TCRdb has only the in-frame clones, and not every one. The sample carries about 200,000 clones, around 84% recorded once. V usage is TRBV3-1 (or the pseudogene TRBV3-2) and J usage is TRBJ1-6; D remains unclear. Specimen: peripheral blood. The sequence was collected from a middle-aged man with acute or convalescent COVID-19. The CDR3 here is CASSQSVDSSPLHF. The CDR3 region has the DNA TGTGCCAGCAGCCAATCAGTGGACTCTTCACCCCTCCACTTT.